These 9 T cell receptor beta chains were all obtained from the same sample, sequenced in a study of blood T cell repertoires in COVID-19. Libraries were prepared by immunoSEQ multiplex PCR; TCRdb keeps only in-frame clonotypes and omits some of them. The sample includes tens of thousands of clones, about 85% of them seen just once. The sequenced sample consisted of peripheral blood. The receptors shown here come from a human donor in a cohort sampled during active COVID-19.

CDR3 sequence: CASSFYGANTGELFF. The DNA for the CDR3 is TGTGCCAGCAGCTTTTACGGAGCGAACACCGGGGAGCTGTTTTTT. The chain employs TRBV5-8 and TRBJ2-2; D gene uncertain. Germline-derived CDR1 and CDR2 are SGHTS and YDEGEE. CDR3 length equals 15 residues. Deletions cut 2 bases from V and 0 bases from J, with 8 bases between.

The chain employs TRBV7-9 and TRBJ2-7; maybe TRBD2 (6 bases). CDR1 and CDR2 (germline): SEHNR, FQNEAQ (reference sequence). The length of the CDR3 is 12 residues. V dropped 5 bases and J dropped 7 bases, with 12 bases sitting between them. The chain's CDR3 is CASSGTPLEQYF. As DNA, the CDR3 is TGTGCCAGCAGCGGGACTCCCCTGGAGCAGTACTTC.

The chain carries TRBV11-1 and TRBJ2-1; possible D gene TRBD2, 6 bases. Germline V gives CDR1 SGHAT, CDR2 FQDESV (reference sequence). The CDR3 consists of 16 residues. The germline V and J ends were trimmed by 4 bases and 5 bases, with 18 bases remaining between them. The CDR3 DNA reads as TGTGCCAGCAGCTCCCTAAACGGTGCGGGGAACAATGAGCAGTTCTTC. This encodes CASSSLNGAGNNEQFF.

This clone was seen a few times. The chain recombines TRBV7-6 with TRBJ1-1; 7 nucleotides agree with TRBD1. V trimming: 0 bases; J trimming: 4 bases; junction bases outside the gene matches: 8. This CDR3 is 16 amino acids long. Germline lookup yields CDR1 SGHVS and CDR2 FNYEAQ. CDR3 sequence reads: CASSLARDSALTEAFF. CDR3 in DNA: TGTGCCAGCAGCTTAGCCCGGGACAGCGCCCTCACTGAAGCTTTCTTT.

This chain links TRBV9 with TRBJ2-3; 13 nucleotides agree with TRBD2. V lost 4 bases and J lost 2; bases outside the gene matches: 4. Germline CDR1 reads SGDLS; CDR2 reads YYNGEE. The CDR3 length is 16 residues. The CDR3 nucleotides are TGTGCCAGCAGCAGGACTAGCGGGAGATACACAGATACGCAGTATTTT. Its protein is CASSRTSGRYTDTQYF. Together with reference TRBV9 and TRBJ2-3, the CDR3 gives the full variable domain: DSGVTQTPKHLITATGQRVTLRCSPRSGDLSVYWYQQSLDQGLQFLIQYYNGEERAKGNILERFSAQQFPDLHSELNLSSLELGDSALYFCASSRTSGRYTDTQYFGPGTRLTVL.

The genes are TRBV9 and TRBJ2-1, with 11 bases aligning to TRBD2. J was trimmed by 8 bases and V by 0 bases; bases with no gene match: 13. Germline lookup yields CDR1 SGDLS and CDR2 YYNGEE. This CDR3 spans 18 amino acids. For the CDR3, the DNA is TGTGCCAGCAGCGTAGCTAGAACTAGCGGGGGCCCATCCCATGAGCAGTTCTTC. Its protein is CASSVARTSGGPSHEQFF.

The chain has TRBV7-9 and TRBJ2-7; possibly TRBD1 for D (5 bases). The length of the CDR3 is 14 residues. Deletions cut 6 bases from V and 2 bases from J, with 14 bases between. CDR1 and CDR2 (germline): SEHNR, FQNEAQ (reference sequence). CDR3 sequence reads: CASRPITGTYEQYF. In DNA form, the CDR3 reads TGTGCCAGCAGGCCCATCACAGGAACCTACGAGCAGTACTTC.

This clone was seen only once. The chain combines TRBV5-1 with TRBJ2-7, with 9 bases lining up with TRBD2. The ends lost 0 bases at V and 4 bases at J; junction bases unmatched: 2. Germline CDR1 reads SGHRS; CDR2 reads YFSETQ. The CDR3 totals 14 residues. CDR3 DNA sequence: TGCGCCAGCAGCTTGGTACTAGCGGGTTACGAGCAGTACTTC. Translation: CASSLVLAGYEQYF.

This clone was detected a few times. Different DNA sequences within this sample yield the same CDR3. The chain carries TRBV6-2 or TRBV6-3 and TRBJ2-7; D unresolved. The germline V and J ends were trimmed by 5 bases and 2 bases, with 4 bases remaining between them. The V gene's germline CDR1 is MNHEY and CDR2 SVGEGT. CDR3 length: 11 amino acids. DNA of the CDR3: TGTGCCAGCAGTCCAGCCTACGAGCAGTACTTC. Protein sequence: CASSPAYEQYF.